The 6 T cell receptor beta chains in this list originate from one sample, sequenced in a study of T cell responses to AZD1222 COVID-19 vaccine. TCRdb's copy holds only in-frame clones and misses some; the assay was immunoSEQ multiplex PCR. This sample has about 100,000 clones; about nine tenths occur once, and the top ten carry about 1.8%. The source material was peripheral blood, sampled on day 0 of AZD1222 vaccination. The receptors shown here come from an adult in good health.

This rearrangement joins TRBV9 to TRBJ1-4; D is unclear. V was shortened by 0 bases and J by 5 bases, with 11 bases between the two germline ends. The CDR3 has 15 amino acids. CDR1 SGDLS and CDR2 YYNGEE come from the germline V gene. The CDR3 region is CASSVDRRRNEKLFF. In DNA form, the CDR3 reads TGTGCCAGCAGCGTAGATCGGAGGAGGAATGAAAAACTGTTTTTT.

The table lists this clone with a count of one. This chain connects TRBV11-2 to TRBJ2-1, with 12 bases matching TRBD2. V shed 5 bases and J 8 bases; nucleotides not matched to a gene: 4. This CDR3 comprises 14 residues. Germline CDR1 and CDR2: SGHAT and FQNNGV. CDR3 bases: TGTGCCAGCAGCCCCCGACTAGCGGGAGATGAGCAGTTCTTC. Protein: CASSPRLAGDEQFF. Drawing the rest from reference TRBV11-2 and TRBJ2-1, the complete variable domain is EAGVAQSPRYKIIEKRQSVAFWCNPISGHATLYWYQQILGQGPKLLIQFQNNGVVDDSQLPKDRFSAERLKGVDSTLKIQPAKLEDSAVYLCASSPRLAGDEQFFGPGTRLTVL.

This clone is medium-sized (0.01 to 0.1%) by share. In DNA form, the CDR3 reads TGTGCCACCCAACAGGGGTGGAACACCGGGGAGCTGTTTTTT. It yields the protein CATQQGWNTGELFF. The chain combines TRBV3-1 (or the pseudogene TRBV3-2) with TRBJ2-2; 7 bases line up with TRBD1. Germline CDR1 reads LGHDT; CDR2 reads YNNKEL (reference sequence). The CDR3 totals 14 residues. V was pared by 10 bases and J by 1 base, with 6 bases of the junction left unmatched.

The J gene is TRBJ2-1, the V gene TRBV25-1; D perhaps matches TRBD1 (6 bases). The CDR3 contains 14 residues. The ends were cut back, 6 bases at V and 8 bases at J, with 17 bases in the middle. Germline lookup yields CDR1 MGHDK and CDR2 SYGVNS. This chain's CDR3 is CASRGAAGGDEQFF. CDR3 bases: TGTGCCAGCAGGGGGGCCGCCGGCGGCGATGAGCAGTTCTTC.

V usage is TRBV5-1 and J usage is TRBJ2-7, with 9 bases fitting TRBD2. Per the germline V gene, CDR1 is SGHRS and CDR2 is YFSETQ. The CDR3 contains 15 residues. The V gene end was trimmed by 4 bases and the J gene end by 2 bases; junction bases not matched to a gene: 7. CDR3 coding DNA: TGCGCCAGCAGCCCCCAACCTAGCGGGACCTACGAGCAGTACTTC. It yields the protein CASSPQPSGTYEQYF. The full variable domain, with the rest looked up from reference TRBV5-1 and TRBJ2-7, is KAGVTQTPRYLIKTRGQQVTLSCSPISGHRSVSWYQQTPGQGLQFLFEYFSETQRNKGNFPGRFSGRQFSNSRSEMNVSTLELGDSALYLCASSPQPSGTYEQYFGPGTRLTVT.

The chain is built from TRBV3-1 (or the pseudogene TRBV3-2) and TRBJ1-1; the D gene is possibly TRBD1 (5 bases). With 0 bases removed from V and 11 bases from J, the gap between germline ends came to 10 bases. This CDR3 region has 12 residues. The germline V gene has CDR1 LGHDT and CDR2 YNNKEL (reference sequence). CDR3 DNA: TGTGCCAGCAGCCAAGAAACGGGGGAGGCTTTCTTT. This encodes CASSQETGEAFF.